The 14 T cell receptor beta chains presented below share a single source sample, sequenced in a study of regulatory T cells in long-lasting Graves disease. Arm-PCR of CDR3 regions and iRepertoire HTBI primers were the basis on which TCR beta libraries were built. TCRdb recomputed calls from the multiplex PCR reads with MiXCR, one row per CDR3 protein. The sample holds roughly 500,000 distinct CDR3 sequences, around 21% seen once. Time point noted: persistent/refractory GD, antithyroid drugs over 5 years with positive TRAb. PBMC-derived RNA was used for the TCR library. The material sequenced was peripheral blood mononuclear cells (PBMCs), taken when the disease was refractory, from a patient treated with antithyroid drugs. All receptors come from a female donor with Graves disease.

In its sample, this clonotype was seen many times. This rearrangement joins TRBV2 to TRBJ2-5; D is unresolved. The V end was cut by 6 bases, the J end by 5 bases, with 16 bases between. The CDR3 is 14 amino acids. Per germline, CDR1 SNHLY and CDR2 FYNNEI. The DNA of the CDR3 is TGTGCCAGCAGGGTTGACGGGCATGGGGAGACCCAGTACTTC. It translates to CASRVDGHGETQYF.

The chain uses TRBV19 and TRBJ2-1; maybe TRBD2 (5 bases). V was shortened by 2 bases and J by 5 bases, with 13 bases between the two germline ends. The CDR3 runs to 15 residues. Germline CDR1 is LNHDA and CDR2 is SQIVND (reference sequence). The CDR3 loop is CASSIRGLTHNEQFF. The CDR3 region has the DNA TGTGCCAGTAGTATACGCGGGCTTACGCACAATGAGCAGTTCTTC.

The gene calls are TRBV7-8 and TRBJ2-1, with 7 positions matching TRBD1. CDR3 length: 15 residues. Unmatched junction bases numbered 5, after V lost 6 bases and J lost 0 bases. Germline lookup yields CDR1 SGHVS and CDR2 FQNEAQ. The chain's CDR3 is CASRPTGDSYNEQFF. DNA of the CDR3: TGTGCCAGCAGACCAACAGGGGACTCCTACAATGAGCAGTTCTTC. Full variable domain (rest looked up from reference TRBV7-8 and TRBJ2-1): GAGVSQSPRYKVAKRGQDVALRCDPISGHVSLFWYQQALGQGPEFLTYFQNEAQLDKSGLPSDRFFAERPEGSVSTLKIQRTQQEDSAVYLCASRPTGDSYNEQFFGPGTRLTVL.

This clonotype was seen a handful of times. V usage is TRBV12-3 or TRBV12-4 and J usage is TRBJ2-1; D uncertain. This CDR3 is 14 amino acids long. The ends were cut back, 10 bases at V and 7 bases at J, with 20 bases in the middle. The chain's CDR3 is CATTSMSPRNEQFF. CDR3 DNA sequence: TGTGCCACCACATCTATGAGCCCTAGGAATGAGCAGTTCTTC.

This clonotype has more than one count but fewer than ten. The genes are TRBV25-1 and TRBJ1-5; the D is unclear. Germline V gene data show CDR1 as MGHDK and CDR2 as SYGVNS. The CDR3 covers 14 residues. V lost 2 bases and J lost 4, with 9 bases in between. This CDR3 is CASSEGPTNQPQHF. DNA of the CDR3: TGTGCCAGCAGTGAAGGGCCAACTAATCAGCCCCAGCATTTT.

This clonotype has ten or more counts. The chain has TRBV29-1 and TRBJ1-2; TRBD1 matches at 10 bases. Germline CDR1 is SQVTM and CDR2 is ANQGSEA. CDR3 length: 15 amino acids. The V gene end was trimmed by 5 bases and the J gene end by 6 bases; junction bases not matched to a gene: 12. The CDR3 here is CSVHGTGENADGYTF. In DNA, the CDR3 is TGCAGCGTTCACGGGACAGGGGAGAACGCTGATGGCTACACCTTC.

This clonotype was recorded many times. This chain joins TRBV12-3 or TRBV12-4 and TRBJ2-2; 8 bases are a match to TRBD1. The CDR3 contains 14 residues. V lost 9 bases and J lost 1; bases outside the gene matches: 4. CDR3 sequence reads: CASRDRLNTGELFF. The CDR3 DNA is TGTGCCAGTAGGGACAGGTTGAACACCGGGGAGCTGTTTTTT.

Many counts were recorded for this clonotype. V usage is TRBV25-1 and J usage is TRBJ1-2, with D tentatively TRBD1 (5 bases). The CDR3 is made up of 17 amino acids. Trimming pared 1 base from V and 6 bases from J, leaving 21 bases between. Germline V gives CDR1 MGHDK, CDR2 SYGVNS. The CDR3 spells CASSEWKPRGIGDGYTF. The CDR3 bases are TGTGCCAGCAGTGAATGGAAACCGAGGGGAATAGGGGATGGCTACACCTTC.

This clonotype was seen many times. The CDR3 DNA is TGTGCCAGCAGTGTAGGCAGGGGGCTGGGTAATGAAAAACTGTTTTTT. This codes for CASSVGRGLGNEKLFF. V and J are TRBV2 and TRBJ1-4, with TRBD1 matching 8 bases. Germline V lookup: CDR1 SNHLY, CDR2 FYNNEI. V gave up 4 bases and J gave up 4 bases; unmatched junction bases: 8. CDR3 length: 16 residues.

This clonotype was found a few times. The CDR3 region has the DNA TGTGCCAGCAAGGCTTCAGGGGCACACTACGAGCAGTACTTC. It translates to CASKASGAHYEQYF. V usage is TRBV27 and J usage is TRBJ2-7; the D gene is possibly TRBD1 (6 bases). CDR1 is MNHEY, CDR2 SMNVEV, per germline (reference sequence). V dropped 7 bases and J dropped 3 bases, with 16 bases sitting between them. This CDR3 has 14 residues.

The DNA for the CDR3 is TGTGCCAGCAGCACGAGCTACAGGGGGCAGAACACTGAAGCTTTCTTT. Its translation: CASSTSYRGQNTEAFF. The chain has TRBV5-6 and TRBJ1-1, with 9 nucleotides matching TRBD1. Germline CDR1 and CDR2: SGHDT and YYEEEE. This CDR3 has 16 amino acids. The V and J ends lost 4 bases and 1 base, in that order; junction bases with no gene match: 8. Full variable domain (missing parts from reference TRBV5-6 and TRBJ1-1): DAGVTQSPTHLIKTRGQQVTLRCSPKSGHDTVSWYQQALGQGPQFIFQYYEEEERQRGNFPDRFSGHQFPNYSSELNVNALLLGDSALYLCASSTSYRGQNTEAFFGQGTRLTVV.

This clonotype was seen at least ten times. V is TRBV12-3 or TRBV12-4 and J is TRBJ1-5; a possible D gene is TRBD1 (6 bases). With 6 bases removed from V and 6 bases from J, the gap between germline ends came to 18 bases. The CDR3 has 15 amino acids. As DNA, the CDR3 is TGTGCCAGCAGCCCCCCTGGGCAGGGGTTTCAGCCCCAGCATTTT. Amino acid sequence: CASSPPGQGFQPQHF.

With respect to this clonotype: A much bigger clone sits one base away, suggesting this may be a read error. The chain is built from TRBV28 and TRBJ2-7; the match to TRBD2 covers 7 bases. Trimming at V came to 5 bases and at J to 2 bases, leaving 9 bases not matched to a gene. Per germline, CDR1 MDHEN and CDR2 SYDVKM. This CDR3 is 15 amino acids long. This CDR3 is CASSGPGLEAYEQYF. The DNA of the CDR3 is TGTGCCAGCAGTGGCCCCGGACTAGAAGCCTACGAGCAGTACTTC.

This clonotype was counted only a few times. This chain links TRBV11-3 with TRBJ1-1; D perhaps matches TRBD1 (5 bases). Germline lookup yields CDR1 SGHNT and CDR2 YENEEA. The length of the CDR3 is 14 residues. Trimming shortened V by 6 bases and J by 1 base, and 12 bases separated the two germline ends. This CDR3 is CASSSFDRNTEAFF. The CDR3 DNA reads TGTGCCAGCAGTTCTTTTGACAGGAACACTGAAGCTTTCTTT. Filled out from reference TRBV11-3 and TRBJ1-1, the complete variable domain reads EAGVVQSPRYKIIEKKQPVAFWCNPISGHNTLYWYLQNLGQGPELLIRYENEEAVDDSQLPKDRFSAERLKGVDSTLKIQPAELGDSAVYLCASSSFDRNTEAFFGQGTRLTVV.